This T cell receptor (beta chain) was documented in a study of blood T cell repertoires in COVID-19. The wider study: COVID-19 samples collected from the United States, Italy and Spain covered acute and convalescent phases.

Germline V gene lookup returns CDR1 MNHEY and CDR2 SMNVEV (reference sequence). The CDR3 runs to 15 residues. V was shortened by 4 bases and J by 0 bases, with 10 bases between the two germline ends. Measured with immunoSEQ multiplex PCR; TCRdb has only the in-frame clones, and not every one. This sample has tens of thousands of clones, with 79% found just once. Material: peripheral blood. This chain uses TRBV27 with TRBJ1-5; D gene uncertain. The clonotype originates from a man aged 65 to 79 with acute or convalescent COVID-19. CDR3 DNA: TGTGCCAGCAGTTCAAGTACATATAGCAATCAGCCCCAGCATTTT. It specifies CASSSSTYSNQPQHF.